Presented here are 18 T cell receptor beta chains from one specimen sequenced in a study of blood T cell repertoires in COVID-19 (dated by TCRdb to the early 2020s). The library was made by the immunoSEQ multiplex PCR assay. In TCRdb, the immuneACCESS table is reduced to in-frame sequences with V and J assigned. These tables do not hold every clone; where another copy was compared, an unresolved V gene accounts for under half, and the others remain unexplained. The sample yields 150,000 to 200,000 clones; around 93% were counted once. Roughly 4.8% of the sample is taken by the ten largest. The sample consisted of peripheral blood. These receptors originate from a woman aged 45-60 years with acute or convalescent COVID-19.

CDR3 DNA sequence: TGTGCCAGCAGCCACGGGGTAACGGATAATTCACCCCTCCACTTT. Residues: CASSHGVTDNSPLHF. The chain is built from TRBV11-2 and TRBJ1-6; D call uncertain. V dropped 5 bases and J dropped 5 bases, with 13 bases sitting between them. CDR3 length: 15 amino acids. Germline CDR1 reads SGHAT; CDR2 reads FQNNGV.

This chain joins TRBV18 and TRBJ1-1; possibly TRBD1 for D (6 bases). The V gene lost 10 bases and the J gene lost 5 bases, with 17 bases spanning the gap. Germline V gene sequence: CDR1 KGHSH, CDR2 LQKENI. The CDR3 loop spans 13 amino acids. The CDR3: CATPSGVATEAFF. Here the CDR3 DNA reads TGTGCCACCCCATCAGGGGTGGCAACTGAAGCTTTCTTT.

This clone has a single count. The gene calls are TRBV9 and TRBJ1-2; D ambiguous. This CDR3 region has 14 residues. V was pared by 1 base and J by 6 bases, with 13 bases between. Germline values: CDR1 SGDLS, CDR2 YYNGEE. In DNA, the CDR3 is TGTGCCAGCAGCGTATCCGAGGGATCTGATGGCTACACCTTC. Translating gives CASSVSEGSDGYTF.

J is TRBJ2-7 and V is TRBV30; D unresolved. The CDR3 runs 12 residues. V gave up 0 bases and J gave up 3 bases, with 6 bases separating them. CDR1 GTSNPN and CDR2 SVGIG come from the germline V gene (reference sequence). CDR3 sequence: CAWSVQSYEQYF. The CDR3 region has the DNA TGTGCCTGGAGTGTACAGAGCTACGAGCAGTACTTC.

This chain connects TRBV6-5 to TRBJ1-2, with 7 positions matching TRBD1. Looked up from germline, CDR1 is MNHEY and CDR2 is SVGAGI. The length of the CDR3 is 13 residues. Trimming removed 4 bases from V and 6 bases from J; junction bases left unmatched: 5. The CDR3: CASSSTGMHGYTF. The CDR3 DNA is TGTGCCAGCAGTTCGACAGGGATGCATGGCTACACCTTC.

This rearrangement joins TRBV30 to TRBJ2-7; 13 bases map to TRBD2. The CDR3 runs to 15 residues. Germline V lookup: CDR1 GTSNPN, CDR2 SVGIG (reference sequence). J was trimmed by 4 bases and V by 7 bases; bases with no gene match: 10. The DNA of the CDR3 is TGTGCCTTGAAACATGGACTAGCGGGAGTTTACGAGCAGTACTTC. This gives the protein CALKHGLAGVYEQYF.

This clone was counted once. The chain is built from TRBV19 and TRBJ1-1; D gene ambiguous. V lost 3 bases and J lost 2, with 7 bases in between. The germline V gene has CDR1 LNHDA and CDR2 SQIVND (reference sequence). The CDR3 extends over 13 amino acids. The CDR3 DNA is TGTGCCAGTAGTATTCCGGGTAACACTGAAGCTTTCTTT. Translation: CASSIPGNTEAFF.

This clone appeared once. Distinct nucleotide sequences in the sample also encode this CDR3. The chain employs TRBV24-1 and TRBJ1-2, with a tentative D call TRBD1 (5 bases). Germline V lookup: CDR1 KGHDR, CDR2 SFDVKD. This CDR3 comprises 13 residues. Trimming took off 1 base at V and 6 bases at J, with 8 bases between the two ends. The CDR3 DNA reads as TGTGCCACCAGTGATTTTTCGGGGGATGGCTACACCTTC. Its protein product is CATSDFSGDGYTF.

The CDR3 sequence is CASSAGVYGYTF. CDR3 DNA: TGTGCCAGCAGTGCAGGGGTTTATGGCTACACCTTC. This chain uses TRBV25-1 with TRBJ1-2; possible D gene TRBD1, 6 bases. V lost 4 bases and J 5 bases, leaving 8 bases between the germline ends. The germline V gene has CDR1 MGHDK and CDR2 SYGVNS. There are 12 residues in the CDR3.

CDR3 protein: CASSLEEVQETQYF. The CDR3 coding sequence is TGCGCCAGCAGCTTGGAAGAGGTCCAAGAGACCCAGTACTTC. The chain links TRBV5-1 to TRBJ2-5; no clear D gene. The CDR3 covers 14 residues. The ends were cut back, 0 bases at V and 1 base at J, with 7 bases in the middle. Per the germline V gene, CDR1 is SGHRS and CDR2 is YFSETQ.

Concerning this clone: This sample also contains other DNA sequences that code for the same CDR3. The rearrangement links TRBV30 to TRBJ1-1; 8 bases align to TRBD1. The CDR3 is 12 amino acids. The V gene's germline CDR1 is GTSNPN and CDR2 SVGIG (reference sequence). With 5 bases clipped from V and 8 bases from J, the junction kept 7 bases outside the gene matches. The CDR3: CAWGRQGSEAFF. The CDR3 nucleotides read TGTGCCTGGGGACGACAGGGGTCAGAAGCTTTCTTT.

This chain uses TRBV6-6 with TRBJ2-7; D is unclear. Germline assignment: CDR1 MNHNY and CDR2 SVGAGI (reference sequence). This CDR3 region has 16 residues. V lost 1 base, J lost 1 base, and 14 bases lay in between. CDR3 sequence: CASSYYDTSVSYEQYF. The CDR3 DNA is TGTGCCAGCAGTTACTACGACACTTCTGTATCCTACGAGCAGTACTTC.

This clone was recorded once. The chain is built from TRBV30 and TRBJ2-1, with TRBD1 as a possible D gene (5 bases). The germline V and J ends were trimmed by 5 bases and 0 bases, with 17 bases remaining between them. The CDR3 totals 16 residues. In germline, CDR1 is GTSNPN, CDR2 SVGIG (reference sequence). CDR3 in amino acids: CAWGANGPSSYNEQFF. DNA for the CDR3: TGTGCCTGGGGGGCAAACGGGCCCAGCTCCTACAATGAGCAGTTCTTC.

The chain employs TRBV3-1 (or the pseudogene TRBV3-2) and TRBJ2-3, with no clear D. The CDR3 has 14 residues. CDR1 and CDR2 (germline): LGHDT, YNNKEL (reference sequence). Trimming removed 5 bases at V and 4 bases at J, with 13 bases between. Written as DNA, the CDR3 is TGTGCCAGCAGCTTGGGCCTCGATTCAGATACGCAGTATTTT. This gives the protein CASSLGLDSDTQYF.

In this sample, this clone turned up a few times. The V gene is TRBV9, the J gene TRBJ1-6; 8 nucleotides agree with TRBD1. The CDR3 extends over 15 amino acids. With V trimmed by 0 bases and J by 9 bases, 5 bases remained unmatched. Germline loops: CDR1 SGDLS, CDR2 YYNGEE. CDR3 bases: TGTGCCAGCAGCGTAGCAGGGGGCGCCGGTTCACCCCTCCACTTT. Its protein is CASSVAGGAGSPLHF. The variable domain in full, completed from reference TRBV9 and TRBJ1-6, reads DSGVTQTPKHLITATGQRVTLRCSPRSGDLSVYWYQQSLDQGLQFLIQYYNGEERAKGNILERFSAQQFPDLHSELNLSSLELGDSALYFCASSVAGGAGSPLHFGNGTRLTVT.

The chain employs TRBV7-2 and TRBJ1-2, with D hard to call. Trimming stripped 2 bases from V and 6 bases from J, with 10 bases between. The CDR3 has 13 residues. Germline V lookup: CDR1 SGHTA, CDR2 FQGNSA. The CDR3 here is CASSLPLKDGYTF. The CDR3 coding sequence is TGTGCCAGCAGCTTACCTCTAAAAGATGGCTACACCTTC.

V usage is TRBV5-4 and J usage is TRBJ2-7; 8 positions match TRBD1. This CDR3 region has 13 residues. Germline V lookup: CDR1 SGHNT, CDR2 YYREEE (reference sequence). V was pared by 2 bases and J by 3 bases, with 1 base of the junction left unmatched. The CDR3 reads CASSFDRGYEQYF. The CDR3 nucleotides are TGTGCCAGCAGCTTCGACAGGGGCTACGAGCAGTACTTC.

The chain employs TRBV28 and TRBJ1-5; D is unresolved. This CDR3 spans 15 amino acids. Germline assignment: CDR1 MDHEN and CDR2 SYDVKM. Trimming cost V 6 bases and J 5 bases, with 17 bases left between them. In DNA, the CDR3 is TGTGCCAGCAGCCCCGCGGCAGAGAACCATCAGCCCCAGCATTTT. Its protein product is CASSPAAENHQPQHF.